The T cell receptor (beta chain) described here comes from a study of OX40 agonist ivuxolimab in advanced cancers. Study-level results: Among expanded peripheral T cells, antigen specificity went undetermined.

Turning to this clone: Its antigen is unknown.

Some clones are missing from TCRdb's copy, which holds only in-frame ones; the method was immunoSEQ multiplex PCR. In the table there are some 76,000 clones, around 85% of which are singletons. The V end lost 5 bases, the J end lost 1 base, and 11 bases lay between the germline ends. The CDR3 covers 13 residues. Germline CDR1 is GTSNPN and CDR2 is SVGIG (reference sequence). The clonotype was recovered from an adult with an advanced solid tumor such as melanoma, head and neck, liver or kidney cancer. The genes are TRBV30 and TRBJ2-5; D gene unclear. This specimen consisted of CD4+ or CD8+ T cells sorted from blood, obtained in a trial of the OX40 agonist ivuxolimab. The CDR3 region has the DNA TGTGCCTGGGCACGAGACTTCCAAGAGACCCAGTACTTC. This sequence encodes CAWARDFQETQYF.